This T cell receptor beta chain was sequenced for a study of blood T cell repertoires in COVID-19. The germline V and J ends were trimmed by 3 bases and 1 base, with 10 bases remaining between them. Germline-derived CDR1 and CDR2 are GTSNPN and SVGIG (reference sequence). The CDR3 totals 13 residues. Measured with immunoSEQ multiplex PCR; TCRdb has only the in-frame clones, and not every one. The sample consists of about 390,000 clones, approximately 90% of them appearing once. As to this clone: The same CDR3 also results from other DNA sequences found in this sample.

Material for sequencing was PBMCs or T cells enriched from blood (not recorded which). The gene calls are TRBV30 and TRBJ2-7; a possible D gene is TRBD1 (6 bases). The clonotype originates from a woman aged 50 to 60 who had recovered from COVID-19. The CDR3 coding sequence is TGTGCCTGGAGCAGGGGTTTGTCCTACGAGCAGTACTTC. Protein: CAWSRGLSYEQYF.